These 23 T cell receptor beta chains were all obtained from the same sample, sequenced in a study of coeliac disease. Method: immunoSEQ multiplex PCR; TCRdb's copy keeps in-frame clones and lacks some. The repertoire holds 3,500 to 4,500 clones, with around 62% as singletons. The sequenced material came from intraepithelial lymphocytes from the gut. The source of these receptors is a woman between 18 and 29 years old with active celiac disease.

The chain uses TRBV6-5 and TRBJ1-4, with D unclear. V was shortened by 6 bases and J by 1 base, with 9 bases between the two germline ends. The CDR3 is made up of 14 amino acids. CDR1 and CDR2 from the germline V gene are MNHEY and SVGAGI. The CDR3 DNA is TGTGCCAGCAGGGAACGGGGAACTAATGAAAAACTGTTTTTT. This encodes CASRERGTNEKLFF.

This clone came up a few times. This rearrangement joins TRBV18 to TRBJ1-4, with 7 bases fitting TRBD1. After removal of 3 bases from V and 4 bases from J, the junction contained 11 bases not matched to a gene. Per the germline V gene, CDR1 is KGHSH and CDR2 is LQKENI. This CDR3 comprises 17 residues. The CDR3 reads CASSPGDRDSYNEKLFF. DNA for the CDR3: TGTGCCAGCTCACCGGGCGACCGGGACAGTTATAATGAAAAACTGTTTTTT.

The chain recombines TRBV6-5 with TRBJ1-5; D remains unclear. The CDR3 is made up of 13 amino acids. CDR1 is MNHEY and CDR2 is SVGAGI in the germline V gene. Trimming pared 8 bases from V and 5 bases from J, leaving 13 bases between. CDR3 sequence reads: CASSPGFDQPQHF. DNA for the CDR3: TGTGCCAGCTCTCCCGGGTTTGATCAGCCCCAGCATTTT.

The J gene is TRBJ1-1, the V gene TRBV5-1, with TRBD1 matching over 7 bases. The length of the CDR3 is 15 residues. The V gene end was trimmed by 4 bases and the J gene end by 1 base; junction bases not matched to a gene: 7. Germline V CDR1 and CDR2: SGHRS, YFSETQ. For the CDR3, the DNA is TGCGCCAGCAGCCCCCGGACAGGTTCGAACACTGAAGCTTTCTTT. The encoded protein is CASSPRTGSNTEAFF.

The gene calls are TRBV4-1 and TRBJ2-1; 10 bases are shared with TRBD2. Germline CDR1 and CDR2: MGHRA and YSYEKL. V was clipped by 4 bases and J by 6 bases; unmatched bases: 6. The CDR3 totals 15 residues. CDR3 in amino acids: CASSPASGRANEQFF. Written as DNA, the CDR3 is TGCGCCAGCAGCCCAGCAAGCGGGAGGGCCAATGAGCAGTTCTTC.

The J gene is TRBJ2-6, the V gene TRBV14, with D perhaps matching TRBD1 (6 bases). The V and J ends lost 0 bases and 1 base respectively, with 10 bases between them. The CDR3 has 17 amino acids. Germline V gene sequence: CDR1 SGHDN, CDR2 FVKESK. The CDR3 loop reads CASSQDRGLSGANVLTF. CDR3 nucleotide sequence: TGTGCCAGCAGCCAAGACAGGGGTCTTTCTGGGGCCAACGTCCTGACTTTC. Drawing the rest from reference TRBV14 and TRBJ2-6, the complete variable domain is EAGVTQFPSHSVIEKGQTVTLRCDPISGHDNLYWYRRVMGKEIKFLLHFVKESKQDESGMPNNRFLAERTGGTYSTLKVQPAELEDSGVYFCASSQDRGLSGANVLTFGAGSRLTVL.

This chain uses TRBV4-1 with TRBJ2-5; no clear D gene. With the DNA end fitting TRBJ2-7 better, the J assignment may be wrong. CDR1 is MGHRA, CDR2 YSYEKL, per germline. This CDR3 has 14 amino acids. CDR3: CASSQELFLYEQYF. CDR3 DNA: TGCGCCAGCAGCCAAGAACTATTCCTCTACGAGCAGTACTTC.

A few counts support this clone. This sequence joins TRBV10-3 and TRBJ2-1; 9 bases match TRBD1. Germline CDR1 is ENHRY and CDR2 is SYGVKD. Trimming removed 2 bases from V and 8 bases from J; junction bases left unmatched: 4. The CDR3 has 14 amino acids. The chain's CDR3 is CAISETGQGDEQFF. For the CDR3, the DNA is TGTGCCATCAGTGAGACGGGACAGGGCGATGAGCAGTTCTTC.

The chain links TRBV7-3 to TRBJ2-3, with D perhaps TRBD2 (7 bases). CDR1 and CDR2 from the germline V gene are SGHTA and FQGTGA. Trimming shortened V by 5 bases and J by 2 bases, and 17 bases separated the two germline ends. The CDR3 totals 16 residues. The CDR3 DNA reads TGTGCCAGCAGCCCTCTTAGGGGGGGGTTCACAGATACGCAGTATTTT. Translated: CASSPLRGGFTDTQYF.

J is TRBJ2-1 and V is TRBV10-3, with a tentative D call TRBD2 (6 bases). The CDR3 consists of 14 residues. Germline V CDR1 and CDR2: ENHRY, SYGVKD. Trimming stripped 11 bases from V and 0 bases from J, with 14 bases between. Here the CDR3 reads CAVRRDSSYNEQFF. DNA of the CDR3: TGTGCCGTACGCCGGGACTCCTCCTACAATGAGCAGTTCTTC.

V is TRBV4-2 and J is TRBJ1-4; D perhaps matches TRBD1 (6 bases). The CDR3 totals 17 residues. Looked up from germline, CDR1 is LGHNA and CDR2 is YNFKEQ. Trimming shortened V by 4 bases and J by 3 bases, and 18 bases separated the two germline ends. CDR3 DNA sequence: TGTGCCAGCAGCCGATCCGGACAGACCGTCCCTAATGAAAAACTGTTTTTT. It encodes CASSRSGQTVPNEKLFF.

The rearrangement joins TRBV7-9 to TRBJ2-5; D may be TRBD2 (6 bases). The end of the DNA is better explained by TRBJ2-7, so the J call may be wrong. The germline CDR1 and CDR2 sequences are SEHNR and FQNEAQ (reference sequence). This CDR3 comprises 16 residues. This CDR3 is CASSLAPRGGLSEQYF. The CDR3, as DNA: TGTGCCAGCAGCTTGGCCCCCCGCGGAGGGTTATCCGAGCAGTACTTC.

The chain links TRBV5-4 to TRBJ2-7; 9 bases fit TRBD1. The CDR3 extends over 14 amino acids. Germline assignment: CDR1 SGHNT and CDR2 YYREEE (reference sequence). After removal of 4 bases from V and 2 bases from J, the junction contained 4 bases not matched to a gene. CDR3 region: CASSDRDRAYEQYF. The CDR3 nucleotides are TGTGCCAGCAGCGACCGGGACAGGGCCTACGAGCAGTACTTC.

This clone is judged medium-sized. The identical CDR3 is also encoded by other nucleotide sequences in the sample. The chain links TRBV10-1 to TRBJ1-1; 7 bases line up with TRBD1. Germline lookup yields CDR1 WNHNN and CDR2 SYGVQD (reference sequence). This CDR3 is built from 15 residues. Germline trimming cut 4 bases from V and 1 base from J; bases unmatched to any gene: 6. The CDR3 DNA reads TGCGCCAGCAGTGTGAACAGGGGACCGAACACTGAAGCTTTCTTT. Residues: CASSVNRGPNTEAFF.

The chain is built from TRBV7-9 and TRBJ2-2, with a tentative D call TRBD1 (5 bases). CDR1 SEHNR and CDR2 FQNEAQ come from the germline V gene (reference sequence). The CDR3 is made up of 13 amino acids. Between the trimmed V and J ends, which lost 2 bases and 4 bases, there was a span of 5 bases. The CDR3 DNA reads as TGTGCCAGCAGCTTAAGGGGCACCGGGGAGCTGTTTTTT. The encoded protein is CASSLRGTGELFF.

The sample holds a few counts of this clone. This rearrangement joins TRBV25-1 to TRBJ2-7; D is possibly TRBD1 (6 bases). This CDR3 is built from 13 residues. The germline V and J ends were trimmed by 6 bases and 3 bases, with 12 bases remaining between them. From germline, CDR1 is MGHDK and CDR2 SYGVNS. In DNA, the CDR3 is TGTGCCAGCAGACAGGGAGTGTTCTACGAGCAGTACTTC. Its translation: CASRQGVFYEQYF.

V and J are TRBV27 and TRBJ1-1, with D tentatively TRBD1 (6 bases). CDR3 length equals 11 residues. Germline V gives CDR1 MNHEY, CDR2 SMNVEV (reference sequence). V was pared by 6 bases and J by 5 bases, with 7 bases between. CDR3 coding DNA: TGTGCCAGCAGAAGGGGGACTGAAGCTTTCTTT. The encoded protein is CASRRGTEAFF.

V and J are TRBV6-5 and TRBJ2-2; 9 positions match TRBD1. The germline gives CDR1 MNHEY, CDR2 SVGAGI. The CDR3 extends over 16 amino acids. V lost 0 bases to trimming and J lost 5 bases; unmatched junction nucleotides: 4. The CDR3 region has the DNA TGTGCCAGCAGTTACTCGGGACAGGGACAAACCGGGGAGCTGTTTTTT. The encoded protein is CASSYSGQGQTGELFF.

The V and J genes are TRBV7-9 and TRBJ2-3; 8 positions match TRBD2. Germline CDR1 reads SEHNR; CDR2 reads FQNEAQ (reference sequence). Trimming at V came to 1 base and at J to 2 bases, leaving 8 bases not matched to a gene. This CDR3 contains 17 residues. CDR3 in DNA: TGTGCCAGCAGCTTAGTCCCAGCGGGGGCTTTCACAGATACGCAGTATTTT. Amino acid sequence: CASSLVPAGAFTDTQYF.

There are a few counts of this clone. The chain uses TRBV30 and TRBJ1-2; D gene unclear. This CDR3 has 13 residues. With 2 bases removed from V and 4 bases from J, the gap between germline ends came to 11 bases. Germline CDR1 reads GTSNPN; CDR2 reads SVGIG (reference sequence). The DNA for the CDR3 is TGTGCCTGGAGTCGGGAACTTATCTATGGCTACACCTTC. Translating gives CAWSRELIYGYTF.

The chain employs TRBV6-1 and TRBJ1-1; D possibly corresponds to TRBD1 (5 bases). Trimming removed 2 bases at V and 1 base at J, with 8 bases between. CDR1 is MNHNS, CDR2 SASEGT, per germline. This CDR3 has 14 residues. This chain's CDR3 is CASSELGQNTEAFF. The CDR3 DNA sequence: TGTGCCAGCAGTGAACTGGGGCAGAACACTGAAGCTTTCTTT.

This rearrangement joins TRBV15 to TRBJ2-1; 11 bases are shared with TRBD2. The V segment lost 0 bases and the J segment 6 bases; nucleotides outside the gene matches: 4. This CDR3 is built from 16 residues. Germline loops: CDR1 LNHNV, CDR2 YYDKDF (reference sequence). The CDR3 region has the DNA TGTGCCACCAGCAGAGATTTCGGGACTAGCGGCAATGAGCAGTTCTTC. Translated: CATSRDFGTSGNEQFF.

The V and J genes are TRBV9 and TRBJ1-2, with D perhaps matching TRBD1 (6 bases). The germline V and J ends were trimmed by 10 bases and 2 bases, with 15 bases remaining between them. Germline CDR1 and CDR2: SGDLS and YYNGEE. This CDR3 spans 13 amino acids. The CDR3 nucleotides are TGTGCCTCCTCCCAGGGGAACAACTATGGCTACACCTTC. Translation: CASSQGNNYGYTF. The variable domain in full, completed from reference TRBV9 and TRBJ1-2, reads DSGVTQTPKHLITATGQRVTLRCSPRSGDLSVYWYQQSLDQGLQFLIQYYNGEERAKGNILERFSAQQFPDLHSELNLSSLELGDSALYFCASSQGNNYGYTFGSGTRLTVV.